These 28 T cell receptor beta chains share one sample of origin, sequenced in a study of cytomegalovirus exposure and HLA in healthy donors. The PCR ran on 60 Vbeta and 13 Jbeta primers. TCRdb's table, derived via immunoSEQ multiplex PCR, lists solely in-frame clones and lacks some. This sample yields 120,000 or so clones, of which more than 70% are seen a single time; 2.5% to 3.5% belongs to the top ten. The sequenced sample was PBMCs. Receptors originate from a woman aged 60-75 years in good health and CMV-seropositive.

J is TRBJ1-6 and V is TRBV4-2; TRBD1 aligns across 8 bases. This CDR3 contains 18 residues. V shed 3 bases, J shed 0 bases, and the junction held 7 bases outside the gene matches. The germline gives CDR1 LGHNA, CDR2 YNFKEQ. The chain's CDR3 is CASSQATGVSSYNSPLHF. DNA of the CDR3: TGTGCCAGCAGCCAGGCGACAGGGGTGAGCTCCTATAATTCACCCCTCCACTTT.

The chain combines TRBV5-1 with TRBJ2-5, with D perhaps TRBD2 (5 bases). V lost 6 bases and J lost 1, with 13 bases in between. The CDR3 sequence is 14 residues long. In germline, CDR1 is SGHRS, CDR2 YFSETQ. CDR3: CASTRSSFQETQYF. The CDR3 bases are TGCGCCAGCACCCGATCTAGCTTCCAAGAGACCCAGTACTTC.

The V gene is TRBV2, the J gene TRBJ1-1, with D possibly TRBD1 on 5 matching bases. The V end lost 5 bases, the J end lost 5 bases, and 21 bases lay between the germline ends. The CDR3 has 16 residues. Germline V gene data show CDR1 as SNHLY and CDR2 as FYNNEI. The CDR3: CASSRTPSPGGTEAFF. The DNA for the CDR3 is TGTGCCAGCAGTCGGACCCCTTCTCCGGGGGGGACTGAAGCTTTCTTT.

The rearrangement uses TRBV2 and TRBJ2-1, with 8 bases lining up with TRBD2. The V gene's germline CDR1 is SNHLY and CDR2 FYNNEI. Germline trimming cut 4 bases from V and 4 bases from J; bases unmatched to any gene: 6. The CDR3 consists of 15 residues. The CDR3 sequence is CASSVGRGVYNEQFF. For the CDR3, the DNA is TGTGCCAGCAGTGTGGGGCGGGGGGTATACAATGAGCAGTTCTTC.

The chain uses TRBV19 and TRBJ2-3; tentatively, D is TRBD2 (6 bases). This CDR3 comprises 14 residues. Germline loops: CDR1 LNHDA, CDR2 SQIVND (reference sequence). V shed 1 base and J shed 12 bases, with 17 bases lying between them. The CDR3 here is CASSIGTDSGGQYF. The DNA for the CDR3 is TGTGCCAGTAGTATAGGAACAGATTCCGGGGGACAGTATTTT.

This clone was seen only a few times. Its ends do not fully match the called genes, so a read error is possible. This chain links TRBV9 with TRBJ2-3, with D possibly being TRBD2 (6 bases). Germline loops: CDR1 SGDLS, CDR2 YYNGEE. CDR3 length: 15 residues. CDR3 nucleotides: TGTGCCAGCAACGTAATAGCCACTAGCAGAGATACGCAGTATTTT. The encoded protein is CASNVIATSRDTQYF.

This clone was counted a single time. V usage is TRBV6-5 and J usage is TRBJ2-5, with D maybe TRBD1 (6 bases). The J call is uncertain, as TRBJ2-7 better fits the DNA end. Germline V gives CDR1 MNHEY, CDR2 SVGAGI. This CDR3 has 13 amino acids. The CDR3 sequence: CASSYSDSYEQYF. The CDR3 DNA sequence: TGTGCCAGCAGTTACTCGGACAGCTACGAGCAGTACTTC.

The CDR3 region has the DNA TGTGCCAGCAGTCTCGCGGGTGGCGTTTCCTACGAGCAGTACTTC. Its translation: CASSLAGGVSYEQYF. The chain links TRBV6-1 to TRBJ2-5; weak D call: TRBD2 (5 bases). The J call may be incorrect, as the DNA end agrees better with TRBJ2-7. Germline V gene lookup returns CDR1 MNHNS and CDR2 SASEGT. This CDR3 spans 15 amino acids.

The chain employs TRBV13 and TRBJ1-2; 7 positions match TRBD1. With V trimmed by 1 base and J by 1 base, 3 bases remained unmatched. The CDR3 runs 15 residues. CDR1 is PRHDT, CDR2 FYEKMQ, per germline (reference sequence). The CDR3 reads CASSLDRGGNYGYTF. The CDR3 DNA reads TGTGCCAGCAGCTTAGACAGGGGAGGTAACTATGGCTACACCTTC.

This clone has more than one count but fewer than ten. The chain employs TRBV19 and TRBJ1-3; the D gene is possibly TRBD1 (5 bases). The germline V and J ends were trimmed by 7 bases and 2 bases, with 12 bases remaining between them. Germline CDR1 is LNHDA and CDR2 is SQIVND (reference sequence). This CDR3 region has 14 residues. Here the CDR3 DNA reads TGTGCCAGTATTAGGGGAAGGACTGGAAACACCATATATTTT. It encodes CASIRGRTGNTIYF.

The V gene is TRBV6-6, the J gene TRBJ2-2, with D maybe TRBD2 (5 bases). The CDR3 consists of 13 residues. V gave up 6 bases and J gave up 6 bases, with 11 bases separating them. Germline CDR1 is MNHNY and CDR2 is SVGAGI (reference sequence). CDR3 coding DNA: TGTGCCAGCAGAGCCACGGAGGCCGGGGAGCTGTTTTTT. It translates to CASRATEAGELFF.

The genes are TRBV4-1 and TRBJ2-7, with 14 positions matching TRBD2. The length of the CDR3 is 17 residues. Germline assignment: CDR1 MGHRA and CDR2 YSYEKL. The V segment lost 4 bases and the J segment 0 bases; nucleotides outside the gene matches: 5. This CDR3 is CASSRTGTSGSSYEQYF. The CDR3 DNA follows: TGCGCCAGCAGCCGGACCGGGACTAGCGGGAGCTCCTACGAGCAGTACTTC.

The rearrangement links TRBV19 to TRBJ2-1; 11 bases fit TRBD1. With 10 bases clipped from V and 7 bases from J, the junction kept 12 bases outside the gene matches. From germline, CDR1 is LNHDA and CDR2 SQIVND (reference sequence). There are 15 residues in the CDR3. The CDR3 DNA is TGTGCCACCGAGGGGAGGGGACAGGGGGTTAATGAGCAGTTCTTC. It encodes CATEGRGQGVNEQFF.

This clone was counted only a few times. This chain connects TRBV6-5 to TRBJ1-2, with a possible D match to TRBD1 (5 bases). CDR1 is MNHEY and CDR2 is SVGAGI in the germline V gene. The CDR3 consists of 14 residues. V was cut by 5 bases and J by 8 bases, with 18 bases left in between. The CDR3 sequence is CASSTPGLFWGYTF. CDR3 DNA sequence: TGTGCCAGCAGTACCCCGGGACTCTTCTGGGGCTACACCTTC.

The V and J genes are TRBV30 and TRBJ2-7; weak D call: TRBD2 (6 bases). The germline gives CDR1 GTSNPN, CDR2 SVGIG (reference sequence). There are 14 residues in the CDR3. Trimming shortened V by 1 base and J by 0 bases, and 10 bases separated the two germline ends. The CDR3 reads CAWSGGVLSYEQYF. Written as DNA, the CDR3 is TGTGCCTGGAGTGGGGGGGTACTCTCCTACGAGCAGTACTTC.

V and J are TRBV6-5 and TRBJ2-1, with 8 bases that match TRBD2. CDR3 length: 14 amino acids. Germline assignment: CDR1 MNHEY and CDR2 SVGAGI. Losses at the gene ends were 4 bases for V and 3 bases for J; bases not matched to a gene: 2. DNA of the CDR3: TGTGCCAGCAGTTCCGGGGGGGGCTACAATGAGCAGTTCTTC. It translates to CASSSGGGYNEQFF.

The chain couples TRBV7-8 to TRBJ1-4; D not certain. CDR1 is SGHVS, CDR2 FQNEAQ, per germline. V dropped 0 bases and J dropped 4 bases, with 9 bases sitting between them. This CDR3 contains 15 residues. CDR3: CASSLAAGSNEKLFF. In DNA form, the CDR3 reads TGTGCCAGCAGCTTAGCGGCGGGAAGTAATGAAAAACTGTTTTTT.

This chain uses TRBV27 with TRBJ2-7, with TRBD2 matching over 7 bases. CDR1 and CDR2 (germline): MNHEY, SMNVEV (reference sequence). The junction had 3 bases not matched to a gene; V was cut back by 4 bases and J by 0 bases. The CDR3 contains 14 residues. The CDR3 region has the DNA TGTGCCAGCAGTTACGGCGGGAGCTCCTACGAGCAGTACTTC. Its translation is CASSYGGSSYEQYF.

The J gene is TRBJ1-1, the V gene TRBV12-5; 8 bases fit TRBD1. The trim removed 6 bases at V and 4 bases at J, leaving 7 bases unmatched. This CDR3 is 14 amino acids long. Germline CDR1 and CDR2: LGHNT and FRNRAP. Written as DNA, the CDR3 is TGTGCTAGTGGCCGCAATACAGGGGGCACTGAAGCTTTCTTT. It encodes CASGRNTGGTEAFF.

CDR3 sequence (DNA): TGTGCCAGCAGTTTTGGGGGAGCGGGAAGAGACAATGAGCAGTTCTTC. It encodes CASSFGGAGRDNEQFF. This chain links TRBV28 with TRBJ2-1, with 7 positions matching TRBD2. The V segment lost 3 bases and the J segment 5 bases; nucleotides outside the gene matches: 10. Looked up from germline, CDR1 is MDHEN and CDR2 is SYDVKM. The CDR3 loop spans 16 amino acids. Looking up the rest from reference TRBV28 and TRBJ2-1 gives the full variable domain: DVKVTQSSRYLVKRTGEKVFLECVQDMDHENMFWYRQDPGLGLRLIYFSYDVKMKEKGDIPEGYSVSREKKERFSLILESASTNQTSMYLCASSFGGAGRDNEQFFGPGTRLTVL.

The gene calls are TRBV7-3 and TRBJ1-1; D may be TRBD1 (5 bases). The V gene lost 2 bases and the J gene lost 6 bases, with 13 bases spanning the gap. In germline, CDR1 is SGHTA, CDR2 FQGTGA. This CDR3 region has 14 residues. In nucleotides, the CDR3 is TGTGCCAGCAGCTTAGCGGGGCAGTTGTCTGAAGCTTTCTTT. Residues: CASSLAGQLSEAFF.

The chain is built from TRBV9 and TRBJ2-2, with 9 bases aligning to TRBD1. Losses at the gene ends were 4 bases for V and 6 bases for J; bases not matched to a gene: 7. The germline gives CDR1 SGDLS, CDR2 YYNGEE. The CDR3 has 15 residues. The CDR3 loop reads CASSPRDRAAGELFF. Written as DNA, the CDR3 is TGTGCCAGCAGCCCCCGGGACAGGGCGGCCGGGGAGCTGTTTTTT.

This clone was counted only a few times. This chain joins TRBV2 and TRBJ1-1, with D unclear. The CDR3 is 16 residues long. Per the germline V gene, CDR1 is SNHLY and CDR2 is FYNNEI. V was shortened by 6 bases and J by 1 base, with 18 bases between the two germline ends. The CDR3 DNA reads as TGTGCCAGCAGGCTGACCCTAATGCGGAAGAACACTGAAGCTTTCTTT. Encoded protein: CASRLTLMRKNTEAFF.

V gene TRBV7-2 combines with J gene TRBJ1-6, with D hard to call. The CDR3 sequence is 13 residues long. V was shortened by 5 bases and J by 7 bases, with 9 bases between the two germline ends. The germline V gene has CDR1 SGHTA and CDR2 FQGNSA. The CDR3 nucleotides read TGTGCCAGCAGCGTATGGGCAAATTCACCCCTCCACTTT. Protein product: CASSVWANSPLHF.

The rearrangement joins TRBV9 to TRBJ2-7, with D tentatively TRBD1 (6 bases). Germline-derived CDR1 and CDR2 are SGDLS and YYNGEE. The CDR3 extends over 11 amino acids. V lost 3 bases to trimming and J lost 10 bases, with 11 bases between them. The chain's CDR3 is CASSAGQIQYF. The CDR3 nucleotides read TGTGCCAGCAGCGCCGGACAGATACAGTACTTC.

J is TRBJ2-7 and V is TRBV19, with TRBD2 matching over 9 bases. This CDR3 spans 14 amino acids. J gave up 4 bases and V 3 bases, and 4 bases lay outside the gene matches. The germline V gene encodes CDR1 LNHDA and CDR2 SQIVND (reference sequence). The CDR3 loop reads CASSIATSGYEQYF. DNA of the CDR3: TGTGCCAGTAGTATTGCGACTAGCGGTTACGAGCAGTACTTC.

The rearrangement links TRBV6-1 to TRBJ2-3; 9 bases align to TRBD2. The trim removed 3 bases at V and 6 bases at J, leaving 7 bases unmatched. This CDR3 contains 15 residues. Germline V gene sequence: CDR1 MNHNS, CDR2 SASEGT. CDR3 residues: CASSDPGTSFDTQYF. CDR3 DNA: TGTGCCAGCAGTGATCCTGGGACTAGCTTTGATACGCAGTATTTT.

Concerning this clone: The junction and the germline gene differ at one end; a read error may be behind it. The chain has TRBV7-7 and TRBJ2-7; 8 nucleotides align to TRBD2. The CDR3 is 13 amino acids. The germline gives CDR1 SSHAT, CDR2 FNYEAQ (reference sequence). The CDR3 region has the DNA TGTGCTAGCAGCTCCGGGACTAGAAACAAGCAGTACTTC. Its protein product is CASSSGTRNKQYF.